These 28 T cell receptor beta chains were sequenced from one sample in a study of spatial heterogeneity in lung cancer. Specified time point: blood at routine non-recurrence follow-up after resection. One entry per CDR3 protein, called by TCRdb with MiXCR from the 5' RACE reads. The sample includes tens of thousands of distinct CDR3 sequences, around 6.9% of them seen just once. Material: PBMCs, obtained at follow-up. These receptors came from a male donor with early-stage non-small cell lung cancer.

This clonotype has at least ten counts. The CDR3 loop reads CASRMAPLVDEQFF. The CDR3 region has the DNA TGTGCCAGCAGGATGGCCCCCCTTGTCGATGAGCAGTTCTTC. The gene calls are TRBV7-6 and TRBJ2-1; D unresolved. Trimming stripped 6 bases from V and 8 bases from J, with 17 bases between. CDR3 length: 14 amino acids. Germline loops: CDR1 SGHVS, CDR2 FNYEAQ. Drawing the rest from reference TRBV7-6 and TRBJ2-1, the complete variable domain is GAGVSQSPRYKVTKRGQDVALRCDPISGHVSLYWYRQALGQGPEFLTYFNYEAQQDKSGLPNDRFSAERPEGSISTLTIQRTEQRDSAMYRCASRMAPLVDEQFFGPGTRLTVL.

This clonotype was seen only a few times. A much larger clone differs from this one at a single base, so this may be a read error. The chain carries TRBV24-1 and TRBJ1-5, with 7 bases aligning to TRBD1. The germline V gene encodes CDR1 KGHDR and CDR2 SFDVKD. This CDR3 has 12 residues. Unmatched junction bases numbered 5, after V lost 7 bases and J lost 9 bases. CDR3 DNA: TGTGCCACCAGCGACAGGGATCGGCCCCAGCATTTT. Protein product: CATSDRDRPQHF.

The chain carries TRBV12-3 or TRBV12-4 and TRBJ2-5; perhaps TRBD1 as D (6 bases). V gave up 3 bases and J gave up 1 base, with 9 bases separating them. CDR3 length: 14 residues. The DNA for the CDR3 is TGTGCCAGCAGTTTTATGGGGGCCCAAGAGACCCAGTACTTC. It specifies CASSFMGAQETQYF.

This clonotype was observed at least ten times. The chain links TRBV14 to TRBJ2-2; D not certain. The germline gives CDR1 SGHDN, CDR2 FVKESK. The CDR3 loop spans 15 amino acids. The V end was cut by 4 bases, the J end by 0 bases, with 9 bases between. The CDR3 nucleotides are TGTGCCAGCAGCCCTCACATCCCGAACACCGGGGAGCTGTTTTTT. This codes for CASSPHIPNTGELFF.

This clonotype was detected ten times or more. This chain connects TRBV5-4 to TRBJ1-2; D is unresolved. V lost 4 bases and J lost 4, with 11 bases in between. The CDR3 consists of 13 residues. Germline V gene sequence: CDR1 SGHNT, CDR2 YYREEE (reference sequence). The CDR3 sequence: CASSPETGYGYTF. The CDR3, as DNA: TGTGCCAGCAGCCCCGAAACGGGCTATGGCTACACCTTC.

Many counts were recorded for this clonotype. The V call is TRBV5-1, the J call TRBJ2-5; 7 bases align to TRBD1. This CDR3 comprises 16 residues. After removal of 1 base from V and 1 base from J, the junction contained 7 bases not matched to a gene. The germline CDR1 and CDR2 sequences are SGHRS and YFSETQ. The CDR3 DNA reads TGCGCCAGCAGCTTGACAGGGGAAATTACCCAAGAGACCCAGTACTTC. This sequence encodes CASSLTGEITQETQYF.

There are many counts of this clonotype. The chain employs TRBV18 and TRBJ2-3; 7 bases line up with TRBD1. The V and J ends lost 7 bases and 0 bases, in that order; junction bases with no gene match: 4. Germline CDR1 and CDR2: KGHSH and LQKENI. This CDR3 comprises 14 residues. The CDR3 DNA reads TGTGCCAGCTTACCGACAGGGAGCACAGATACGCAGTATTTT. Translated, it gives CASLPTGSTDTQYF.

This clonotype came up many times. J is TRBJ2-2 and V is TRBV9; 7 nucleotides line up with TRBD2. The CDR3 runs to 17 residues. V was clipped by 0 bases and J by 0 bases; unmatched bases: 5. CDR1 and CDR2 from the germline V gene are SGDLS and YYNGEE. The CDR3 loop is CASSVGKAGANTGELFF. CDR3 sequence (DNA): TGTGCCAGCAGCGTAGGTAAGGCGGGAGCGAACACCGGGGAGCTGTTTTTT.

V and J are TRBV4-2 and TRBJ1-2, with 9 positions matching TRBD1. CDR1 and CDR2 from the germline V gene are LGHNA and YNFKEQ. The CDR3 extends over 15 amino acids. V was clipped by 0 bases and J by 4 bases; unmatched bases: 3. CDR3 protein: CASSQESDRGYGYTF. In DNA form, the CDR3 reads TGTGCCAGCAGCCAAGAGTCGGACAGGGGCTATGGCTACACCTTC.

This clonotype appeared many times. The chain uses TRBV18 and TRBJ2-3; no reliable D call. Germline CDR1 KGHSH, CDR2 LQKENI. With 6 bases removed from V and 8 bases from J, the gap between germline ends came to 12 bases. The CDR3 has 12 amino acids. The CDR3 region has the DNA TGTGCCAGCTCCCAAGTGGACGGTACGCAGTATTTT. Translation gives CASSQVDGTQYF. The full variable domain, in which reference TRBV18 and TRBJ2-3 provide the parts outside the CDR3, is NAGVMQNPRHLVRRRGQEARLRCSPMKGHSHVYWYRQLPEEGLKFMVYLQKENIIDESGMPKERFSAEFPKEGPSILRIQQVVRGDSAAYFCASSQVDGTQYFGPGTRLTVL.

This clonotype was observed many times. The chain employs TRBV18 and TRBJ2-7; 7 bases align to TRBD2. CDR3 size: 16 residues. V shed 0 bases, J shed 3 bases, and the junction held 8 bases outside the gene matches. Germline CDR1 and CDR2: KGHSH and LQKENI. This CDR3 reads CASSPPGGTGVYEQYF. The CDR3 DNA is TGTGCCAGCTCACCACCGGGAGGGACGGGAGTCTACGAGCAGTACTTC. The full variable domain, in which reference TRBV18 and TRBJ2-7 provide the parts outside the CDR3, is NAGVMQNPRHLVRRRGQEARLRCSPMKGHSHVYWYRQLPEEGLKFMVYLQKENIIDESGMPKERFSAEFPKEGPSILRIQQVVRGDSAAYFCASSPPGGTGVYEQYFGPGTRLTVT.

This clonotype was observed at least ten times. In DNA form, the CDR3 reads TGCGCCAGCCACTACGGGGGGGCAAATACGCAGTATTTT. Amino acids: CASHYGGANTQYF. The chain uses TRBV5-1 and TRBJ2-3, with 8 bases lining up with TRBD2. The ends lost 7 bases at V and 7 bases at J; junction bases unmatched: 8. The CDR3 spans 13 residues. CDR1 is SGHRS and CDR2 is YFSETQ in the germline V gene.

This clonotype appeared many times. This chain joins TRBV20-1 and TRBJ2-7; 10 bases line up with TRBD1. The CDR3 totals 14 residues. V lost 7 bases, J lost 1 base, and 7 bases stayed unmatched. Germline V gene data show CDR1 as DFQATT and CDR2 as SNEGSKA (reference sequence). The CDR3 spells CSVKPGQGSYEQYF. In DNA, the CDR3 is TGCAGTGTTAAACCGGGACAGGGGTCCTACGAGCAGTACTTC.

This clonotype was recorded at least ten times. The V call is TRBV29-1, the J call TRBJ2-5, with 10 bases that match TRBD1. The CDR3 totals 14 residues. Germline-derived CDR1 and CDR2 are SQVTM and ANQGSEA. V was clipped by 6 bases and J by 2 bases; unmatched bases: 6. The CDR3 spells CSVRQGASQETQYF. The CDR3 nucleotides are TGCAGCGTAAGACAGGGGGCGAGTCAAGAGACCCAGTACTTC.

This clonotype was found many times. The chain has TRBV11-2 and TRBJ1-6; possible D gene TRBD1, 5 bases. Trimming took off 4 bases at V and 9 bases at J, with 13 bases between the two ends. CDR1 is SGHAT, CDR2 FQNNGV, per germline. The CDR3 runs 14 residues. The CDR3 coding sequence is TGTGCCAGCAGCTCCAGTGGGGGGAGTTCACCCCTCCACTTT. Encoded protein: CASSSSGGSSPLHF.

This clonotype has ten or more counts. The gene calls are TRBV29-1 and TRBJ2-3; the D gene is possibly TRBD1 (5 bases). This CDR3 comprises 12 residues. Germline V gene sequence: CDR1 SQVTM, CDR2 ANQGSEA. V lost 7 bases and J lost 4, with 12 bases in between. CDR3 nucleotides: TGCAGCGCCGAGTGGGGCGCAGATACGCAGTATTTT. As protein: CSAEWGADTQYF.

This clonotype was seen many times. CDR3 sequence: CASSATGTSGGASPGETQYF. In DNA, the CDR3 is TGTGCCAGCAGTGCTACCGGGACTAGCGGGGGGGCATCGCCCGGGGAGACCCAGTACTTC. This sequence joins TRBV2 and TRBJ2-5; 16 bases are shared with TRBD2. This CDR3 has 20 residues. The ends lost 4 bases at V and 5 bases at J; junction bases unmatched: 16. Germline V gene lookup returns CDR1 SNHLY and CDR2 FYNNEI.

This clonotype was seen more than once but under ten times. This sequence joins TRBV11-2 and TRBJ2-2; D possibly matches TRBD1 or TRBD2 (6 bases each). CDR3 length: 17 residues. V was pared by 0 bases and J by 7 bases, with 18 bases between. Germline assignment: CDR1 SGHAT and CDR2 FQNNGV. The CDR3 here is CASSLDAGTRGIGELFF. The CDR3 DNA sequence: TGTGCCAGCAGCTTAGATGCGGGGACAAGGGGCATCGGGGAGCTGTTTTTT.

This clonotype was recorded many times. The chain has TRBV19 and TRBJ2-2; 12 bases fit TRBD1. The V gene's germline CDR1 is LNHDA and CDR2 SQIVND (reference sequence). The CDR3 consists of 16 residues. The V and J ends lost 7 bases and 7 bases, in that order; junction bases with no gene match: 10. The CDR3 DNA reads TGTGCCAGTATGGGTTGGGGGACAGGGGGCATCGGGGAGCTGTTTTTT. Translating it yields CASMGWGTGGIGELFF.

This clonotype was detected many times. This chain connects TRBV2 to TRBJ2-1; D uncertain. Trimming left V 10 bases short and J 0 bases short, with 16 bases between. This CDR3 is built from 15 residues. Per the germline V gene, CDR1 is SNHLY and CDR2 is FYNNEI. For the CDR3, the DNA is TGTGCCACCGGAAGGCAGATGTACTCCTACAATGAGCAGTTCTTC. Protein product: CATGRQMYSYNEQFF.

This clonotype was found a few times. J is TRBJ2-7 and V is TRBV6-1; 8 bases line up with TRBD1. The CDR3 is 13 amino acids. The germline CDR1 and CDR2 sequences are MNHNS and SASEGT. V was pared by 6 bases and J by 4 bases, with 5 bases of the junction left unmatched. The CDR3 DNA follows: TGTGCCAGCAGGACGACAGGGGAGTACGAGCAGTACTTC. This codes for CASRTTGEYEQYF.

In this sample, this clonotype turned up many times. V is TRBV4-1 and J is TRBJ1-1, with D possibly TRBD1 on 6 matching bases. The CDR3 runs 13 residues. Germline V gene data show CDR1 as MGHRA and CDR2 as YSYEKL. Trimming shortened V by 3 bases and J by 4 bases, and 9 bases separated the two germline ends. The DNA of the CDR3 is TGCGCCAGCAGCCAGACGGACAGCACTGAAGCTTTCTTT. Protein sequence: CASSQTDSTEAFF.

This clonotype was seen at least ten times. The CDR3 loop is CSGHAGSNYGYTF. DNA of the CDR3: TGCAGTGGGCACGCAGGGTCTAACTATGGCTACACCTTC. The chain recombines TRBV20-1 with TRBJ1-2; D might be TRBD1 (5 bases). Germline values: CDR1 DFQATT, CDR2 SNEGSKA (reference sequence). Trimming removed 7 bases at V and 0 bases at J, with 12 bases between. This CDR3 has 13 residues.

In this sample, this clonotype turned up many times. This sequence joins TRBV9 and TRBJ2-7; 9 bases map to TRBD2. The CDR3 is 15 amino acids. CDR1 and CDR2 from the germline V gene are SGDLS and YYNGEE. The trim removed 0 bases at V and 2 bases at J, leaving 3 bases unmatched. CDR3 in DNA: TGTGCCAGCAGCGTAGGACTAGCGGAAACCTACGAGCAGTACTTC. Translated: CASSVGLAETYEQYF.

This clonotype was found many times. The genes are TRBV7-3 and TRBJ2-1; 9 bases match TRBD2. CDR1 and CDR2 from the germline V gene are SGHTA and FQGTGA. With V trimmed by 2 bases and J by 6 bases, 2 bases remained unmatched. The CDR3 extends over 14 amino acids. The CDR3, as DNA: TGTGCCAGCAGCTTAGCACTAGCGGGCAATGAGCAGTTCTTC. Its translation: CASSLALAGNEQFF.

Many counts were recorded for this clonotype. This sequence joins TRBV6-5 and TRBJ1-1; D is uncertain. The CDR3 totals 15 residues. In germline, CDR1 is MNHEY, CDR2 SVGAGI. Trimming pared 0 bases from V and 1 base from J, leaving 9 bases between. The CDR3 DNA follows: TGTGCCAGCAGTTACTCGACCGGGGAGAACACTGAAGCTTTCTTT. Translated: CASSYSTGENTEAFF.

Within the sample, this clonotype is medium-sized. The chain couples TRBV5-1 to TRBJ2-7, with D tentatively TRBD1 (6 bases). The CDR3 is made up of 13 amino acids. CDR1 is SGHRS and CDR2 is YFSETQ in the germline V gene. V was cut by 2 bases and J by 5 bases, with 11 bases left in between. CDR3 bases: TGCGCCAGCAGCTTCCAGGGGAGCCACGAGCAGTACTTC. Its translation is CASSFQGSHEQYF.

This clonotype came up many times. The rearrangement joins TRBV5-8 to TRBJ2-6; TRBD1 aligns across 7 bases. This CDR3 has 16 amino acids. Per the germline V gene, CDR1 is SGHTS and CDR2 is YDEGEE. J lost 2 bases, V lost 0 bases, and 2 bases had no gene match. The CDR3 DNA reads TGTGCCAGCAGCTTGGGGGGGACAGCTGGGGCCAACGTCCTGACTTTC. Its protein product is CASSLGGTAGANVLTF. Variable domain in full (rest from reference TRBV5-8 and TRBJ2-6): EAGVTQSPTHLIKTRGQQATLRCSPISGHTSVYWYQQALGLGLQFLLWYDEGEERNRGNFPPRFSGRQFPNYSSELNVNALELEDSALYLCASSLGGTAGANVLTFGAGSRLTVL.